This T cell receptor beta chain was captured in a study of blood T cell repertoires in COVID-19. Germline V gene lookup returns CDR1 MNHEY and CDR2 SMNVEV (reference sequence). This CDR3 is 13 amino acids long. Trimming took 8 bases from V and 10 from J; bases not matched to a gene: 8. The data were produced by immunoSEQ multiplex PCR, yet TCRdb's version contains in-frame clones alone and is incomplete. This table holds some 88,000 clones, 85% to 90% found once. The gene calls are TRBV27 and TRBJ2-3; the match to TRBD2 covers 11 bases. This sequence originates from a woman between 65 and 79 years old with acute or convalescent COVID-19. Sequenced material: peripheral blood. This chain's CDR3 is CASGPSGGSAQYF. Written as DNA, the CDR3 is TGTGCCAGCGGCCCTAGCGGGGGGTCCGCGCAGTATTTT.